The 29 T cell receptor beta chains presented below share a single source sample, sequenced in a study of T cells in women clearing cervical HPV infection. Assay: immunoSEQ multiplex PCR; the TCRdb copy retains only in-frame clones and omits some. This listing includes 20,000 to 25,000 clones. The sample comprised blood buffy coat. Every receptor here comes from a woman aged 18 to 75 with a cervical HPV16 infection that either progressed to CIN3+ or cleared (not recorded which).

As to this clone: The read halts 3 residues ahead of the CDR3 end, with the missing end drawn from the germline J gene. This sequence joins TRBV5-6 and TRBJ1-2; 7 nucleotides match TRBD1. Per the germline V gene, CDR1 is SGHDT and CDR2 is YYEEEE. The CDR3 length is 14 residues. The DNA read from the CDR3 is TGTGCCAGCAGCTTGTACTACAGGGGTTCCGGC. Protein: CASSLYYRGSG. The complete CDR3 protein is CASSLYYRGSGYTF.

A remark on this clone: The read gets to within 3 residues of the CDR3 end, and the germline J gene fills in the rest. V usage is TRBV19 and J usage is TRBJ2-1; 8 positions match TRBD2. The V segment lost 2 bases and the J segment 7 bases; nucleotides outside the gene matches: 13. CDR1 is LNHDA and CDR2 is SQIVND in the germline V gene (reference sequence). CDR3 length equals 17 residues. The part of the CDR3 DNA that was read is TGTGCCAGTAGTATATTCCAGCGGGGGACCCCTATGAATGAG. Translating gives CASSIFQRGTPMNE. The whole CDR3 reads CASSIFQRGTPMNEQFF.

Considering frequency, this clone is medium-sized. The read halts 3 residues ahead of the CDR3 end, with the missing end drawn from the germline J gene. V is TRBV14 and J is TRBJ2-3; D may match TRBD1 or TRBD2 (6 bases each). The V gene's germline CDR1 is SGHDN and CDR2 FVKESK. This CDR3 is 16 amino acids long. V was cut by 4 bases and J by 3 bases, with 17 bases left in between. CDR3 sequence reads: CASSLQITGRTDTQYF. The sequenced part of the CDR3 DNA is TGTGCCAGCAGCCTCCAAATTACAGGGAGGACAGATACG.

As concerns this clone: From the germline J gene comes the end of the CDR3, since the read stops 3 residues before it. The genes are TRBV20-1 and TRBJ1-1; 10 bases align to TRBD1. The germline CDR1 and CDR2 sequences are DFQATT and SNEGSKA (reference sequence). CDR3 length: 13 amino acids. CDR3 bases read: TGCAGTGCCCCAGACAGGGGGCAGGAGTTG. Residues: CSAPDRGQEL. The full-length CDR3 reads as CSAPDRGQELAFF.

Regarding this clone: The read falls 3 residues short of the CDR3 end, and the missing part is taken from the germline J gene. This rearrangement joins TRBV19 to TRBJ2-3, with D possibly being TRBD2 (5 bases). The V end lost 3 bases, the J end lost 1 base, and 11 bases lay between the germline ends. This CDR3 is built from 15 residues. Germline V gene sequence: CDR1 LNHDA, CDR2 SQIVND (reference sequence). The CDR3 loop reads CASSILKRRTDTQYF. CDR3 DNA (partial): TGTGCCAGTAGTATTCTAAAGCGGCGCACAGATACG.

Remarks on this clone: The CDR3 end falls 3 residues outside the read, so it is completed with the germline J gene. The rearrangement joins TRBV18 to TRBJ1-2; TRBD1 matches 7 bases. Looked up from germline, CDR1 is KGHSH and CDR2 is LQKENI. The V gene end was trimmed by 4 bases and the J gene end by 2 bases; junction bases not matched to a gene: 4. CDR3 length: 14 amino acids. The CDR3: CASSQGQDNYGYTF. CDR3 DNA, as far as it was read: TGTGCCAGCTCACAAGGACAGGACAACTATGGC.

For this clone: The CDR3 end lies 3 residues beyond the end of the read and is filled in from the germline J gene. This chain joins TRBV6-2 or TRBV6-3 and TRBJ2-7; D not certain. This CDR3 has 15 residues. The germline V and J ends were trimmed by 4 bases and 2 bases, with 15 bases remaining between them. Germline V lookup: CDR1 MNHEY, CDR2 SVGEGT. The CDR3 loop is CASSSQTRIAYEQYF. CDR3 bases read: TGTGCCAGCAGTTCCCAGACAAGGATCGCCTACGAG.

On this clone itself: Read sequence stops 3 residues before the CDR3 end, and the germline J gene provides the missing end. This sequence joins TRBV19 and TRBJ1-2, with no clear D. This CDR3 comprises 13 residues. Germline CDR1 is LNHDA and CDR2 is SQIVND (reference sequence). CDR3 bases read: TGTGCCAGTAGTCGGACTGGATCCTACGAC. This gives the protein CASSRTGSYD. The whole CDR3 is CASSRTGSYDYTF.

Judged by frequency, this clone is medium-sized. Read coverage stops 3 residues before the CDR3 terminus; the germline J gene supplies the remainder. The chain recombines TRBV14 with TRBJ2-4, with 13 bases aligning to TRBD2. Trimming cost V 1 base and J 9 bases; bases outside gene matches: 9. Germline-derived CDR1 and CDR2 are SGHDN and FVKESK. CDR3 size: 17 residues. The part of the CDR3 DNA that was read is TGTGCCAGCAGCCAAGGACTAGCGGGGGGCCCTTGGGCCATT. The encoded protein is CASSQGLAGGPWAI. The CDR3 as a whole reads CASSQGLAGGPWAIQYF. Combining the CDR3 with reference TRBV14 and TRBJ2-4 gives the whole variable domain EAGVTQFPSHSVIEKGQTVTLRCDPISGHDNLYWYRRVMGKEIKFLLHFVKESKQDESGMPNNRFLAERTGGTYSTLKVQPAELEDSGVYFCASSQGLAGGPWAIQYFGAGTRLSVL.

This clone is medium-sized by frequency. The read terminates 3 residues ahead of where the CDR3 ends, so the germline J gene completes it. The chain carries TRBV30 and TRBJ1-1; maybe TRBD1 (6 bases). Trimming removed 5 bases at V and 3 bases at J, with 10 bases between. This CDR3 comprises 12 residues. Germline CDR1 is GTSNPN and CDR2 is SVGIG (reference sequence). CDR3 sequence reads: CAWDAGDTEAFF. Partial CDR3 DNA: TGTGCCTGGGATGCAGGGGACACTGAA.

To note about this clone: The CDR3 end falls 3 residues outside the read, so it is completed with the germline J gene. The chain employs TRBV6-2 or TRBV6-3 and TRBJ2-7; weak D call: TRBD2 (6 bases). The CDR3 is made up of 15 amino acids. The V end was cut by 0 bases, the J end by 4 bases, with 13 bases between. The germline gives CDR1 MNHEY, CDR2 SVGEGT. The CDR3 DNA, read in part, is TGTGCCAGCAGTTACTCTAGACTAGGGTTGTACGAG. Translation gives CASSYSRLGLYE. The complete CDR3 reads CASSYSRLGLYEQYF.

About this clone: Read sequence stops 3 residues before the CDR3 end, and the germline J gene provides the missing end. The chain uses TRBV4-1 and TRBJ2-7; the D gene is possibly TRBD2 (5 bases). V was cut by 1 base and J by 3 bases, with 13 bases left in between. Germline CDR1 MGHRA, CDR2 YSYEKL. This CDR3 comprises 15 residues. This chain's CDR3 is CASSQGEGAGYEQYF. The sequenced part of the CDR3 DNA is TGCGCCAGCAGCCAAGGTGAGGGCGCGGGCTACGAG.

The covered CDR3 bases are TGTGCCAGCATTATGGACAGAAACAATCAGCCC. The encoded protein is CASIMDRNNQP. The entire CDR3 reads CASIMDRNNQPQHF. This chain joins TRBV2 and TRBJ1-5, with D maybe TRBD1 (6 bases). The CDR3 end is not reached by the read, which stops 3 residues before it; the germline J gene fills it in. The CDR3 has 14 amino acids. Trimming pared 7 bases from V and 3 bases from J, leaving 13 bases between. The germline V gene encodes CDR1 SNHLY and CDR2 FYNNEI.

Points on this clone: The junction differs from germline at one of its ends, possibly a read error. The read ends 3 residues early relative to the CDR3; the germline J gene fills the gap. V gene TRBV7-2 combines with J gene TRBJ1-2; 7 bases map to TRBD1. This CDR3 region has 15 residues. Germline CDR1 reads SGHTA; CDR2 reads FQGNSA. The CDR3 region is CASSPRAGGNYDYTF. Incomplete CDR3 DNA: TGTGCCAGCAGCCCGAGGGCAGGGGGTAACTATGAC.

Details on this clone: Coverage ceases 3 residues before the CDR3 finishes, and the germline J gene fills in the end. The chain combines TRBV5-1 with TRBJ2-3; D might be TRBD1 (6 bases). This CDR3 is 14 amino acids long. The ends were cut back, 2 bases at V and 3 bases at J, with 10 bases in the middle. Germline loops: CDR1 SGHRS, CDR2 YFSETQ. CDR3 loop: CASSLGQQTDTQYF. The part of the CDR3 DNA that was read is TGCGCCAGCAGCTTAGGACAGCAAACAGATACG.

Regarding this clone: The DNA ends 3 residues before the CDR3 does, and the rest of the CDR3 is filled in from the germline J gene. The chain recombines TRBV10-3 with TRBJ2-2; TRBD1 agrees at 9 bases. Germline assignment: CDR1 ENHRY and CDR2 SYGVKD. The CDR3 length is 14 residues. V trimming: 4 bases; J trimming: 6 bases; junction bases outside the gene matches: 3. The CDR3 DNA, read in part, is TGTGCCATCAGTGGGACAGGGGACGCCGGGGAG. Its protein product is CAISGTGDAGE. The full-length CDR3 reads as CAISGTGDAGELFF.

Of note for this clone: The CDR3 end lies 3 residues beyond the end of the read and is filled in from the germline J gene. The chain recombines TRBV5-5 with TRBJ2-7; tentatively, D is TRBD2 (6 bases). The V gene lost 2 bases and the J gene lost 2 bases, with 8 bases spanning the gap. CDR1 is SGHKS and CDR2 is YYEKEE in the germline V gene (reference sequence). This CDR3 spans 13 amino acids. The part of the CDR3 DNA that was read is TGTGCCAGCAGCTTTGCTAGCGCCTACGAG. Encoded protein: CASSFASAYE. The complete CDR3 sequence is CASSFASAYEQYF.

About this clone: The read ends 3 residues before the CDR3 terminus; that terminus is restored from the germline J gene. The V gene is TRBV7-3, the J gene TRBJ1-1; 8 bases match TRBD1. V trimming: 7 bases; J trimming: 4 bases; junction bases outside the gene matches: 5. From germline, CDR1 is SGHTA and CDR2 FQGTGA. The CDR3 is 13 residues long. CDR3 DNA (partial): TGTGCCAGCAAATTTACAGGGGGCACTGAA. Amino acid sequence: CASKFTGGTE. The entire CDR3 reads CASKFTGGTEAFF.

Comments on this clone: The DNA ends 3 residues before the CDR3 does, and the rest of the CDR3 is filled in from the germline J gene. This chain connects TRBV20-1 to TRBJ1-3; D perhaps matches TRBD1 (6 bases). This CDR3 is 16 amino acids long. CDR1 DFQATT and CDR2 SNEGSKA come from the germline V gene (reference sequence). Trimming stripped 3 bases from V and 6 bases from J, with 21 bases between. CDR3 region: CSASRGGNGGANTIYF. The CDR3 DNA, read in part, is TGCAGTGCTAGTCGGGGAGGTAACGGGGGGGCAAACACC.

Comments on this clone: The read stops 3 residues short of the end of the CDR3; the missing end is completed from the germline J gene. The chain is built from TRBV7-2 and TRBJ2-7, with D perhaps TRBD2 (6 bases). V was trimmed by 2 bases and J by 1 base, leaving 9 bases between them. This CDR3 spans 14 amino acids. The germline V gene has CDR1 SGHTA and CDR2 FQGNSA. The covered CDR3 bases are TGTGCCAGCAGCTTACGTGGAGGGTCCTACGAG. This codes for CASSLRGGSYE. The full-length CDR3 reads as CASSLRGGSYEQYF.

A note on this clone: The CDR3 goes on 3 residues after the read ends, and that part is filled in from the germline J gene. V gene TRBV29-1 combines with J gene TRBJ2-1; 11 nucleotides align to TRBD2. V lost 6 bases, J lost 7 bases, and 11 bases stayed unmatched. This CDR3 contains 15 residues. Per germline, CDR1 SQVTM and CDR2 ANQGSEA. The part of the CDR3 DNA that was read is TGCAGCGTCAAAAAACTAGCGGGAGAAACGAATGAG. Its protein is CSVKKLAGETNE. The entire CDR3 reads CSVKKLAGETNEQFF.

In regard to this clone: The CDR3 end is not reached by the read, which stops 3 residues before it; the germline J gene fills it in. The rearrangement joins TRBV5-1 to TRBJ2-5, with a weak D call TRBD2 (5 bases). This CDR3 has 14 amino acids. Trimming removed 4 bases from V and 3 bases from J, with 13 bases in between. Germline V gives CDR1 SGHRS, CDR2 YFSETQ. The CDR3 loop reads CASSSGAYKETQYF. CDR3 bases read: TGCGCCAGCAGCAGCGGAGCTTATAAAGAGACC.

In the case of this clone: The germline gene is not matched at one end of the junction; a read error may be the cause. The read falls 3 residues short of the CDR3 end, and the missing part is taken from the germline J gene. The chain joins TRBV4-2 to TRBJ2-1; 8 nucleotides align to TRBD2. The CDR3 covers 15 residues. Germline values: CDR1 LGHNA, CDR2 YNFKEQ. CDR3 DNA, as far as it was read: TGCGCCAGCAGCCAAGAGCCCGGGGGGGTTTATGAG. Translated: CASSQEPGGVYE. From start to end, the CDR3 is CASSQEPGGVYEQFF.

Comments on this clone: Sequencing ends 3 residues short of the CDR3 end; the germline J gene provides the rest. This chain uses TRBV7-9 with TRBJ2-5, with D tentatively TRBD2 (6 bases). The CDR3 consists of 13 residues. Germline values: CDR1 SEHNR, CDR2 FQNEAQ (reference sequence). V gave up 1 base and J gave up 7 bases, with 10 bases separating them. CDR3 bases read: TGTGCCAGCAGCTTAGGACTAGATCCGACC. It specifies CASSLGLDPT. The CDR3 reads in full as CASSLGLDPTQYF.

Turning to this clone: The read terminates 3 residues ahead of where the CDR3 ends, so the germline J gene completes it. V gene TRBV7-2 combines with J gene TRBJ2-3, with 10 bases identical to TRBD1. Losses at the gene ends were 5 bases for V and 3 bases for J; bases not matched to a gene: 5. Germline loops: CDR1 SGHTA, CDR2 FQGNSA. The CDR3 contains 15 residues. CDR3 bases read: TGTGCCAGCAGCGCCGGGACAGGGGTTACAGATACG. Encoded protein: CASSAGTGVTDT. The entire CDR3 reads CASSAGTGVTDTQYF.

About this clone: The read ends 3 residues shy of where the CDR3 ends; the end is completed using the germline J gene. The chain couples TRBV7-2 to TRBJ1-5, with unresolved D. Trimming left V 3 bases short and J 0 bases short, with 9 bases between. Germline V gene data show CDR1 as SGHTA and CDR2 as FQGNSA. CDR3 length equals 15 residues. The CDR3 sequence: CASSFTVNSNQPQHF. The CDR3 DNA, read in part, is TGTGCCAGCAGCTTTACAGTTAATAGCAATCAGCCC. The complete variable domain, with remaining parts taken from reference TRBV7-2 and TRBJ1-5, reads GAGVSQSPSNKVTEKGKDVELRCDPISGHTALYWYRQSLGQGLEFLIYFQGNSAPDKSGLPSDRFSAERTGGSVSTLTIQRTQQEDSAVYLCASSFTVNSNQPQHFGDGTRLSIL.

Worth noting for this clone: The read gets to within 3 residues of the CDR3 end, and the germline J gene fills in the rest. The rearrangement links TRBV19 to TRBJ1-2; 7 nucleotides align to TRBD1. V gave up 4 bases and J gave up 4 bases; unmatched junction bases: 9. Germline V CDR1 and CDR2: LNHDA, SQIVND (reference sequence). This CDR3 has 15 amino acids. This CDR3 is CASSTTGQPFYGYTF. The sequenced part of the CDR3 DNA is TGTGCCAGTAGTACCACGGGACAGCCCTTCTATGGC.

To note about this clone: The sequence runs out 3 residues before the end of the CDR3; the remainder is reconstructed from the germline J gene. V is TRBV5-1 and J is TRBJ1-1; no clear D gene. The germline CDR1 and CDR2 sequences are SGHRS and YFSETQ. There are 16 residues in the CDR3. V was shortened by 0 bases and J by 1 base, with 13 bases between the two germline ends. Incomplete CDR3 DNA: TGCGCCAGCAGCTTGGACAGCTTTCGAAAGAACACTGAA. This codes for CASSLDSFRKNTE. In full, the CDR3 reads CASSLDSFRKNTEAFF.

As concerns this clone: The read ends 3 residues early relative to the CDR3; the germline J gene fills the gap. The chain joins TRBV29-1 to TRBJ2-3; D gene ambiguous. Trimming cost V 3 bases and J 2 bases, with 15 bases left between them. CDR3 size: 15 residues. CDR1 is SQVTM and CDR2 is ANQGSEA in the germline V gene. CDR3 amino acids: CSVEFVGRYTDTQYF. The CDR3 bases that were read are TGCAGCGTTGAGTTTGTGGGCCGATACACAGATACG.